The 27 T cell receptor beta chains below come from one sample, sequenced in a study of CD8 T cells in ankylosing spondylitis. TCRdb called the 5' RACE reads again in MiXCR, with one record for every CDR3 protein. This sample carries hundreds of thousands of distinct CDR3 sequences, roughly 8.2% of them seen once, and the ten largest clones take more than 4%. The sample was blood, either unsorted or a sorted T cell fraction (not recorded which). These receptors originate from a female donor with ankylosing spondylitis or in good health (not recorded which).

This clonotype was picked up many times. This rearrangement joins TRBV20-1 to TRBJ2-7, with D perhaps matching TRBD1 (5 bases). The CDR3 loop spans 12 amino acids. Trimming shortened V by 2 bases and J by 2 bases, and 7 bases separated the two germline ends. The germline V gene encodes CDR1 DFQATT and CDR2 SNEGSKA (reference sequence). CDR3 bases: TGCAGTGCTAGACTAGGGGCCTACGAGCAGTACTTC. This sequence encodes CSARLGAYEQYF.

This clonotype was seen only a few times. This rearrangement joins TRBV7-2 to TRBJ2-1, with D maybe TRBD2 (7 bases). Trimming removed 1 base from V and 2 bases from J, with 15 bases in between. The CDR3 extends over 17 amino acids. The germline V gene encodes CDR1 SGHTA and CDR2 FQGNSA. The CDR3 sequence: CASSLGGGRLPYNEQFF. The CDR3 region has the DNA TGTGCCAGCAGCTTAGGGGGGGGGCGACTTCCCTACAATGAGCAGTTCTTC.

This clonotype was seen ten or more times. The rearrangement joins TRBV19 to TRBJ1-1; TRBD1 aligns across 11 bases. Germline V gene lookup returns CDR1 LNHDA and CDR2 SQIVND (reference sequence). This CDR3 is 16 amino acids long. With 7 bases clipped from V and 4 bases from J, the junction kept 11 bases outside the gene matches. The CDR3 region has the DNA TGTGCCAGTACCAACCGAGGACAGGGGGCGCGCACTGAAGCTTTCTTT. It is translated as CASTNRGQGARTEAFF.

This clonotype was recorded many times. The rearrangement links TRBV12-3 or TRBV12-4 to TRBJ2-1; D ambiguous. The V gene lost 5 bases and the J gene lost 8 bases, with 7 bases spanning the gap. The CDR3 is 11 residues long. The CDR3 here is CASSPQYEQFF. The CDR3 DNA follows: TGTGCCAGCAGTCCTCAATATGAGCAGTTCTTC.

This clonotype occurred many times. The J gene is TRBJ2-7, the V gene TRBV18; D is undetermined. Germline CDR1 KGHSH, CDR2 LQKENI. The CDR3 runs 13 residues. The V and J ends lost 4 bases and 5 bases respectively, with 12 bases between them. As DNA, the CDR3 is TGTGCCAGCTCACAGGGATTCGAACACGAGCAGTACTTC. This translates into CASSQGFEHEQYF.

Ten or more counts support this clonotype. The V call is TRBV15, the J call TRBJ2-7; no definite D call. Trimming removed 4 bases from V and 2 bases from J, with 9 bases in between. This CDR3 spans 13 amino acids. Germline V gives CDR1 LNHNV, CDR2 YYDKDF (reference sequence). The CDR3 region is CATSNQETYEQYF. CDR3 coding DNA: TGTGCCACCAGCAACCAAGAGACCTACGAGCAGTACTTC.

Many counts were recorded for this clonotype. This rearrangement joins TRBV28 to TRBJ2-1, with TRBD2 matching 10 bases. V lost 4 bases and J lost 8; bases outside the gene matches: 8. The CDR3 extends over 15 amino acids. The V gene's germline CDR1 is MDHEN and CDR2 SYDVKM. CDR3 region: CASSSPGLAFDEQFF. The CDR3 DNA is TGTGCCAGCAGTTCCCCGGGACTAGCGTTCGATGAGCAGTTCTTC.

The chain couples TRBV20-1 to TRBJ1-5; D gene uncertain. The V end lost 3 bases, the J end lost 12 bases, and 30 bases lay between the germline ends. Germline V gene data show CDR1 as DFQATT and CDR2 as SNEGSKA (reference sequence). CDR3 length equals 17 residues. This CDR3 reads CSASMAYSNQPRAFQHF. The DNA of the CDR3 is TGCAGTGCTAGCATGGCCTATAGCAATCAGCCGAGAGCGTTCCAGCATTTT.

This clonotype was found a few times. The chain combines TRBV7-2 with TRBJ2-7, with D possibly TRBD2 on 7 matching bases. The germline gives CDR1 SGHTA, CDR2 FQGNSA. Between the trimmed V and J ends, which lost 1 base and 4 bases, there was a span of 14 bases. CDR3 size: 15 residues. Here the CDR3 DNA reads TGTGCCAGCAGCTTAGGGGGGGGCGAAGGGTACGAGCAGTACTTC. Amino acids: CASSLGGGEGYEQYF.

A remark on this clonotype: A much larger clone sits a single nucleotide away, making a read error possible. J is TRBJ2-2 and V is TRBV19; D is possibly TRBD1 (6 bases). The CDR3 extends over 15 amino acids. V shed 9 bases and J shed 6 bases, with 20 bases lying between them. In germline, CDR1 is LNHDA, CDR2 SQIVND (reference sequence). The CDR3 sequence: CASRRDTRDPGELFF. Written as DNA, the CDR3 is TGTGCCAGCAGACGGGACACGAGGGACCCCGGGGAGCTGTTTTTT.

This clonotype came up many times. The CDR3 DNA is TGTGCCACCAGCAGAGACCCCCCCGGGACTAGCGGCACAGATACGCAGTATTTT. Translated, it gives CATSRDPPGTSGTDTQYF. The chain employs TRBV15 and TRBJ2-3; TRBD2 matches at 10 bases. The V segment lost 0 bases and the J segment 1 base; nucleotides outside the gene matches: 7. The length of the CDR3 is 18 residues. Germline V lookup: CDR1 LNHNV, CDR2 YYDKDF (reference sequence).

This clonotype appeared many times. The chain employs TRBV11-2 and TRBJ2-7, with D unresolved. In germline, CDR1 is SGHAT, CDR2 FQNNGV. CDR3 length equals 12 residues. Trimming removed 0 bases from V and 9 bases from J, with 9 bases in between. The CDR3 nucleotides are TGTGCCAGCAGCTTAGAAGGTGTTGGGCAGTACTTC. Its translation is CASSLEGVGQYF.

The CDR3 protein is CASSYLTVHIPSSYNSPLHF. CDR3 in DNA: TGTGCCAGCAGCTATCTCACAGTCCACATTCCAAGCTCCTATAATTCACCCCTCCACTTT. The V call is TRBV7-2, the J call TRBJ1-6; D remains ambiguous. V was pared by 4 bases and J by 0 bases, with 22 bases between. The CDR3 loop spans 20 amino acids. Germline V gives CDR1 SGHTA, CDR2 FQGNSA. Full variable domain (rest looked up from reference TRBV7-2 and TRBJ1-6): GAGVSQSPSNKVTEKGKDVELRCDPISGHTALYWYRQSLGQGLEFLIYFQGNSAPDKSGLPSDRFSAERTGGSVSTLTIQRTQQEDSAVYLCASSYLTVHIPSSYNSPLHFGNGTRLTVT.

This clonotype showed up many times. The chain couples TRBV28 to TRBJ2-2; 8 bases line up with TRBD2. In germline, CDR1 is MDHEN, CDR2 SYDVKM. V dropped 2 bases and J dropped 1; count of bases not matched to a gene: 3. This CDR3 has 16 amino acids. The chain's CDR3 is CASSLPAGGNTGELFF. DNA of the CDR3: TGTGCCAGCAGTTTACCGGCGGGGGGGAACACCGGGGAGCTGTTTTTT.

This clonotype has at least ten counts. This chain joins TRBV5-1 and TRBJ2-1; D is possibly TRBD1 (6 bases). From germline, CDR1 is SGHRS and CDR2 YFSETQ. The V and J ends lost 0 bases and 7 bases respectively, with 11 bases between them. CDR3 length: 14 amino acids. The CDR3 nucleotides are TGCGCCAGCAGCTTGGGAGGCCAGGGGAATGAGCAGTTCTTC. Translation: CASSLGGQGNEQFF.

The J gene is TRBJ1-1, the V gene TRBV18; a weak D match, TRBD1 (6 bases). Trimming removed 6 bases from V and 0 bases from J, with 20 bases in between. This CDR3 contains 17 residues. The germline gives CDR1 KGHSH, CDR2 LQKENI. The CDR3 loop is CASSQRGGLSMNTEAFF. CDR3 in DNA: TGTGCCAGCTCCCAAAGGGGGGGACTTTCCATGAACACTGAAGCTTTCTTT. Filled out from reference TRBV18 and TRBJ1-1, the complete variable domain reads NAGVMQNPRHLVRRRGQEARLRCSPMKGHSHVYWYRQLPEEGLKFMVYLQKENIIDESGMPKERFSAEFPKEGPSILRIQQVVRGDSAAYFCASSQRGGLSMNTEAFFGQGTRLTVV.

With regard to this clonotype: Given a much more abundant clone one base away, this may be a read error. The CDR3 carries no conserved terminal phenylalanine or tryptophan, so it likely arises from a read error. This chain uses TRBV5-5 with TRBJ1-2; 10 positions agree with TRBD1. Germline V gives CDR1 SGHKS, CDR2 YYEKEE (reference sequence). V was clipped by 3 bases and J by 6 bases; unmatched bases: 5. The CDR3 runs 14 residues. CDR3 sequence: CASSSTGTGDGYTL. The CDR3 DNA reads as TGTGCCAGCAGCTCGACCGGGACAGGGGATGGCTACACCCTC.

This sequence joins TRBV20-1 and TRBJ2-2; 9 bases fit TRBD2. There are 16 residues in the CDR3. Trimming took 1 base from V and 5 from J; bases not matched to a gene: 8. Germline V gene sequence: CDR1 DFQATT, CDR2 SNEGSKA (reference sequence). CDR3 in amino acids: CSARGSGSYRTGELFF. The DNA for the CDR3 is TGCAGTGCTAGAGGTAGCGGGAGTTATCGGACCGGGGAGCTGTTTTTT.

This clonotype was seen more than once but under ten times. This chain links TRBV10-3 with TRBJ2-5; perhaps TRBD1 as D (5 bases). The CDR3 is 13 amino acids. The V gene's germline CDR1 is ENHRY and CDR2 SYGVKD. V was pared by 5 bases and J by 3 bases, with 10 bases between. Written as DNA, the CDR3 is TGTGCCATCAGTCCTGGGGCAGAAGAGACCCAGTACTTC. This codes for CAISPGAEETQYF.

CDR3 region: CASSLGVGTPPYEQYF. The DNA for the CDR3 is TGTGCCAGCAGCTTAGGGGTCGGGACCCCCCCCTACGAGCAGTACTTC. The chain is built from TRBV7-8 and TRBJ2-7, with D possibly being TRBD1 or TRBD2 (5 bases each). The CDR3 extends over 16 amino acids. Germline CDR1 SGHVS, CDR2 FQNEAQ. Between the trimmed V and J ends, which lost 1 base and 2 bases, there was a span of 15 bases.

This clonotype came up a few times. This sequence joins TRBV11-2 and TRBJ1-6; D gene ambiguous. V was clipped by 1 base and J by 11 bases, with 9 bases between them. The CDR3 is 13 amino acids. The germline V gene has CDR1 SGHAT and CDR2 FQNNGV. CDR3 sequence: CASSLAPEAPLHF. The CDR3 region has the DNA TGTGCCAGCAGCTTAGCCCCAGAAGCACCCCTCCACTTT.

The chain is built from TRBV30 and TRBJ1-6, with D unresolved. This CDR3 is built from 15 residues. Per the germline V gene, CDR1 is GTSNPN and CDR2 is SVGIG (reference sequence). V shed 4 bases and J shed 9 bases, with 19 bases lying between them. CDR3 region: CAWTLSTRLGSPLHF. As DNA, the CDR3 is TGTGCCTGGACCCTCTCGACCCGTTTAGGTTCACCCCTCCACTTT.

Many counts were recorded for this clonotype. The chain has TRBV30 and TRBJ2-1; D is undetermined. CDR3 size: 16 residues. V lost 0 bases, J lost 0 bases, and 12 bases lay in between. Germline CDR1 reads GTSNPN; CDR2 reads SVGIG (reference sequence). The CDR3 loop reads CAWSVYSGASYNEQFF. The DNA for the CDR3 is TGTGCCTGGAGTGTCTACTCCGGTGCCTCCTACAATGAGCAGTTCTTC.

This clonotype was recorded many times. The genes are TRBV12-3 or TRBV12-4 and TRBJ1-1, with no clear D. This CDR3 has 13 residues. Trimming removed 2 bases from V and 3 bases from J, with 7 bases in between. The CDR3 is CASSLLTDTEAFF. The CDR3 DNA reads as TGTGCCAGCAGTTTACTGACGGACACTGAAGCTTTCTTT.

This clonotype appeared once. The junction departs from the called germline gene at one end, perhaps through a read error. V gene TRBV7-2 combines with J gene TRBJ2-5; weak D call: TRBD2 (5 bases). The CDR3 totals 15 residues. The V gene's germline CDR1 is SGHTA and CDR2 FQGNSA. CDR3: CVSSPAFAGQETQYF. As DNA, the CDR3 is TGTGTCAGCAGCCCGGCGTTTGCGGGCCAAGAGACCCAGTACTTC.

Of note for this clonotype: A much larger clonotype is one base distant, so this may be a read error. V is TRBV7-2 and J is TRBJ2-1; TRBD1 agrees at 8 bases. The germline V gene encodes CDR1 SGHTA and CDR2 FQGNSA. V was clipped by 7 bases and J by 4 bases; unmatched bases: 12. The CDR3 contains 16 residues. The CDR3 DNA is TGTGCCAGCAACCTCGGAACAGGGGGGCCTTACAATGAGCAGTTCTTC. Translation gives CASNLGTGGPYNEQFF. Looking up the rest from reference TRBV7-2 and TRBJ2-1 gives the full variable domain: GAGVSQSPSNKVTEKGKDVELRCDPISGHTALYWYRQSLGQGLEFLIYFQGNSAPDKSGLPSDRFSAERTGGSVSTLTIQRTQQEDSAVYLCASNLGTGGPYNEQFFGPGTRLTVL.

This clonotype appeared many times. The CDR3 loop is CASSYRVGGTGELFF. CDR3 nucleotides: TGCGCCAGCAGCTACAGGGTTGGAGGTACCGGGGAGCTGTTTTTT. The genes are TRBV4-3 and TRBJ2-2, with a weak D call TRBD1 (6 bases). V lost 5 bases, J lost 5 bases, and 15 bases lay in between. The CDR3 is made up of 15 amino acids. CDR1 is LGHNA, CDR2 YSLEER, per germline.